The rows below give T cell receptor beta chains drawn from one sample of a study of T cell responses to AZD1222 COVID-19 vaccine. Some clones are missing from TCRdb's copy, which holds only in-frame ones; the method was immunoSEQ multiplex PCR. This table has approximately 89,000 clones, 70% to 90% appearing once. Source: peripheral blood, taken on day 0 of AZD1222 vaccination. These receptors were obtained from an adult in good health. The CDR3 runs from the conserved cysteine through the conserved F or W.

CASSLSEGRANYGYTF	TRBV7-9	TRBJ1-2
CASSPPGGVYGYTF	TRBV5-1	TRBJ1-2
CASSVTTSALTDTQYF	TRBV5-1	TRBJ2-3
CASSQEGANEKLFF	TRBV4-3	TRBJ1-4
CSVLGGGTEAFF	TRBV29-1	TRBJ1-1
CSARPYEQYF	TRBV20-1	TRBJ2-7
CASSTRPQAHEQYF	TRBV6-5	TRBJ2-7
CASSQGDQPQHF	TRBV12-3/TRBV12-4	TRBJ1-5
CASSEGGYGYTF	TRBV2	TRBJ1-2
CSASFGGSNQPQHF	TRBV20-1	TRBJ1-5
CASSRGASYEQYF	TRBV11-2	TRBJ2-7
CASSLGQMGNTEAFF	TRBV5-1	TRBJ1-1
CASSPIPGGNDNEQFF	TRBV5-1	TRBJ2-1
CASSQNSAGGYSYNEQFF	TRBV9	TRBJ2-1
CASSSQGATYEQYF	TRBV3-1/TRBV3-2	TRBJ2-7
CASSAQGRGYTF	TRBV2	TRBJ1-2
CASSLAANTEAFF	TRBV7-9	TRBJ1-1
CASSLIMDSNYGYTF	TRBV27	TRBJ1-2
CASTNSPAVSYEQYF	TRBV7-2	TRBJ2-7
CASSSSGGANTEAFF	TRBV5-4	TRBJ1-1
CASSPSGGAYEQYF	TRBV18	TRBJ2-7
CAWIGSGRAFF	TRBV30	TRBJ1-1
CASFQGAGNTEAFF	TRBV5-1	TRBJ1-1
CASSSTGPDPSNQPQHF	TRBV7-9	TRBJ1-5
CASSESEGNQLFF	TRBV10-1	TRBJ1-4
CAWSVVKSGGRQYF	TRBV30	TRBJ2-7
CASSPGRTDTQYF	TRBV6-6	TRBJ2-3
CASSLGGGDEQYF	TRBV5-1	TRBJ2-7
CASSLALESYEQYF	TRBV5-1	TRBJ2-7
CASSPRDSLNHEQYF	TRBV9	TRBJ2-7
CAWTPDRVGYGYTF	TRBV30	TRBJ1-2
CASSHASATEAFF	TRBV4-1	TRBJ1-1
CAWSGYSSSGANVLTF	TRBV30	TRBJ2-6
CASSHDRVIWEKLFF	TRBV14	TRBJ1-4
CASSLGLAGGSGELFF	TRBV7-3	TRBJ2-2
CASRRDLIAFF	TRBV2	TRBJ1-1
CASSISGGSADTQYF	TRBV5-1	TRBJ2-3
CASSLGRQGVSGANVLTF	TRBV7-3	TRBJ2-6
CASSPTGGAGMNTEAFF	TRBV18	TRBJ1-1
CASTGGLREAFF	TRBV6-5	TRBJ1-1
CASSIDESRGRNEQYF	TRBV19	TRBJ2-7
CASSHLGDTQYF	TRBV3-1/TRBV3-2	TRBJ2-3